The sequence of this TCR beta chain was determined in a study of spatial heterogeneity in lung cancer (dated by TCRdb to between 2018 and 2021). For the wider study: Beta-chain transcripts were consistently detected in greater numbers than alpha-chain transcripts, which likely reflects a higher abundance of beta-chain transcripts. In the raw uncorrected reads, each unique combination of TCR and UMI appeared more than ten times on average. In non-small cell lung cancer, the study made a quantitative comparison of TCR alpha and beta repertoires among multiple tumor regions, matched nontumor lung and blood. Nonsynonymous mutation counts, determined by whole-exome sequencing of tumor tissue, were related to TCR repertoire features. Both alpha and beta chains were TCR-sequenced in samples taken at surgery, namely 220 tumor regions, around 70 matched nontumor lung samples and 50 to 60 PBMC samples.

This clonotype was recorded at least ten times. Its cognate antigen has yet to be identified. Base qualities are not at hand, and no much larger clone is one base apart. From the germline V gene (reference sequence), CDR1 is MNHEY and CDR2 is SMNVEV. V was cut back by 5 bases and J by 15 bases, leaving a gap of 20 bases between them. Including cysteine and phenylalanine, the CDR3 has 13 amino acids. The sequence is cut down to CDR3 DNA, 39 bases in frame from base 1. Beyond this particular receptor, the publication reports: Ubiquitous expanded tumor TCRs were detected in blood more often at tumor resection than at routine follow-up. Confirming at a functional level the hypothesis that regional TCRs recognize regional mutations was considered to require additional single-cell paired TCR alpha and beta sequencing.

The time point label of this sample denotes: sample taken at primary tumor resection. Donors were under 95 patients with early-stage, untreated non-small cell lung cancer from the lung TRACERx cohort. Without any cell sorting, TCR sequencing was performed on whole RNA extracted either from tumor and nontumor lung tissue or from cryopreserved PBMC samples. Only patients for whom sufficient RNA was available from at least two tumor regions were selected for TCR sequencing. Library construction relied on 5' RACE. The sequencing machine was a NextSeq 500. The TCR library protocol attached a unique molecular identifier to each TCR cDNA molecule to allow correction of PCR and sequencing errors. From the authors' description of their analysis: Decombinator tools were used for TCR identification, UMI-based error correction and CDR3 extraction. Expanded TCRs were defined as those above a frequency of 2 per 1,000, corresponding to the top 1% of the tumor frequency distribution. Rényi diversity was computed with the R vegan package after subsampling each repertoire 100 times to 5,000 TCRs. CDR3 similarity networks were built from amino acid triplet string-kernel similarity, with CDR3s being connected when pairwise similarity was above 0.82. The public reads were quality trimmed at Q25 with fastp and then assembled into clones with MiXCR by TCRdb, keeping productive beta chains. Rows with one shared CDR3 protein collapse into an entry with the most common genes and DNA. None of the V and J calls come from the authors' own analysis; TCRdb made them. The sample table shows about 21,000 distinct CDR3 sequences, and just under 6% are seen once. Approximately 30% of the sample is taken by the ten largest.

The chain was built from TRBV27 and TRBJ1-5; no D gene can be assigned with confidence. Sequences were derived from PBMCs, sampled at surgery. The TCR sequence derives from a male donor with early-stage non-small cell lung cancer. The bases read TGTGCCAGCAGTGCTGGGGAGCCAGCTCAGGCGCATTTT. This encodes CASSAGEPAQAHF.